Below, 8 T cell receptor beta chains from the same sample are listed, as sequenced in a study of shared clonotypes between healthy human individuals. The protocol was immunoSEQ multiplex PCR, while the TCRdb copy is restricted to in-frame clones and leaves out a portion. Among over 2,000,000 clones, around 93% were seen once, and the ten largest hold around 1.7%. Naive CD8 cells lacked CD45RO, underwent positive selection for CCR7 and left out terminally differentiated effector memory CD45RA+ cells. Sample: naive CD8+ T cells from PBMCs. The receptors here all came from a man aged 18 to 29 in good health. Some clones in this sample may be carry-over from other donors' samples.

This chain uses TRBV7-8 with TRBJ1-1, with D maybe TRBD1 (6 bases). This CDR3 has 14 amino acids. Trimming pared 7 bases from V and 7 bases from J, leaving 19 bases between. CDR1 and CDR2 (germline): SGHVS, FQNEAQ. This chain's CDR3 is CASTPEMTGLEAFF. For the CDR3, the DNA is TGTGCCAGCACGCCCGAGATGACAGGACTTGAAGCTTTCTTT.

The rearrangement joins TRBV7-9 to TRBJ2-4; D may match TRBD1 or TRBD2 (5 bases each). CDR1 and CDR2 (germline): SEHNR, FQNEAQ (reference sequence). V lost 7 bases and J 2 bases, leaving 12 bases between the germline ends. The CDR3 extends over 14 amino acids. This chain's CDR3 is CASKDEGPKNIQYF. The CDR3 DNA is TGTGCCAGCAAGGATGAGGGACCCAAAAACATTCAGTACTTC.

The V and J genes are TRBV27 and TRBJ2-1; D gene unclear. Germline V gives CDR1 MNHEY, CDR2 SMNVEV (reference sequence). This CDR3 has 13 amino acids. V lost 6 bases, J lost 8 bases, and 14 bases lay in between. The DNA for the CDR3 is TGTGCCAGCAGACCCCAGATGCTCTATGAGCAGTTCTTC. It translates to CASRPQMLYEQFF.

V and J are TRBV30 and TRBJ2-7; weak D call: TRBD2 (5 bases). There are 13 residues in the CDR3. Germline-derived CDR1 and CDR2 are GTSNPN and SVGIG (reference sequence). The ends were cut back, 0 bases at V and 9 bases at J, with 15 bases in the middle. The CDR3, as DNA: TGTGCCTGGAGTGTAGCGGCATTCGGAGGGCAGTACTTC. Translation gives CAWSVAAFGGQYF.

V usage is TRBV7-9 and J usage is TRBJ2-7; no reliable D call. CDR3 length equals 13 residues. The germline V gene encodes CDR1 SEHNR and CDR2 FQNEAQ (reference sequence). The V gene lost 3 bases and the J gene lost 9 bases, with 15 bases spanning the gap. This CDR3 reads CASSFGDRIGQYF. For the CDR3, the DNA is TGTGCCAGCAGCTTCGGAGACCGAATCGGGCAGTACTTC.

The chain carries TRBV7-9 and TRBJ2-1; D might be TRBD1 (5 bases). From germline, CDR1 is SEHNR and CDR2 FQNEAQ (reference sequence). The ends were cut back, 1 base at V and 12 bases at J, with 10 bases in the middle. The length of the CDR3 is 12 residues. The CDR3 loop is CASSLGSRGQFF. The CDR3, as DNA: TGTGCCAGCAGCTTAGGTAGTAGGGGGCAGTTCTTC.

The chain recombines TRBV14 with TRBJ1-2; no definite D call. This CDR3 has 15 residues. Looked up from germline, CDR1 is SGHDN and CDR2 is FVKESK. V lost 0 bases to trimming and J lost 3 bases, with 11 bases between them. The CDR3: CASSQEGGNHYGYTF. CDR3 in DNA: TGTGCCAGCAGCCAAGAAGGCGGAAACCACTATGGCTACACCTTC.

The rearrangement uses TRBV13 and TRBJ1-2, with 7 bases aligning to TRBD1. CDR3 length: 14 amino acids. V lost 5 bases, J lost 4 bases, and 7 bases stayed unmatched. Looked up from germline, CDR1 is PRHDT and CDR2 is FYEKMQ (reference sequence). Written as DNA, the CDR3 is TGTGCCAGCAGCCCCCGGGACAGACCCTATGGCTACACCTTC. Encoded protein: CASSPRDRPYGYTF. The variable domain in full, with the rest retrieved from reference TRBV13 and TRBJ1-2, is AAGVIQSPRHLIKEKRETATLKCYPIPRHDTVYWYQQGPGQDPQFLISFYEKMQSDKGSIPDRFSAQQFSDYHSELNMSSLELGDSALYFCASSPRDRPYGYTFGSGTRLTVV.